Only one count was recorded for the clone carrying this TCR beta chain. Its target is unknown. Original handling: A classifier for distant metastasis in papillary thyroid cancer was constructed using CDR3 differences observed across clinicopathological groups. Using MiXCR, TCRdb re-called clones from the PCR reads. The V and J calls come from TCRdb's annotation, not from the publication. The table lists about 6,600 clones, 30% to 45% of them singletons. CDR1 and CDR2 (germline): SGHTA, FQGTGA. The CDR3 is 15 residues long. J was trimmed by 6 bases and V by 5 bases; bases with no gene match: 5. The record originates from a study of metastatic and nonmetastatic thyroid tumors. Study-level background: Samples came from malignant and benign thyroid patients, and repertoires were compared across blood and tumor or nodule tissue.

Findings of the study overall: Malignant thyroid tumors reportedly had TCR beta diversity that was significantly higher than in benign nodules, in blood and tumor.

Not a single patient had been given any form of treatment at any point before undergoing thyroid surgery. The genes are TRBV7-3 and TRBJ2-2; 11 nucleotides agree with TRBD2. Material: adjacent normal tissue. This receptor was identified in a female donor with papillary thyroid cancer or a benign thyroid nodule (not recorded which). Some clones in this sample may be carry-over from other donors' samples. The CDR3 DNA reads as TGTGCCAGCAGCCCTAGCGGGAGGACGGCCGGGGAGCTGTTTTTT. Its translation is CASSPSGRTAGELFF.